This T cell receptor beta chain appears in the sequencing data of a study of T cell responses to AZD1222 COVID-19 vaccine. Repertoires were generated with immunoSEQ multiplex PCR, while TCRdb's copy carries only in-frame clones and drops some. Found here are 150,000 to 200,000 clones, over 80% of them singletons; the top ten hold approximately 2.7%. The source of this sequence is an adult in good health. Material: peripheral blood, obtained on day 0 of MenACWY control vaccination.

The chain's CDR3 is CASSPLPDRNIGYTF. The CDR3 DNA reads as TGTGCCAGCAGCCCCCTCCCGGACAGGAATATTGGCTACACCTTC. This rearrangement joins TRBV7-6 to TRBJ1-2; 7 positions agree with TRBD1. With 5 bases clipped from V and 7 bases from J, the junction kept 13 bases outside the gene matches. CDR1 is SGHVS and CDR2 is FNYEAQ in the germline V gene. The CDR3 consists of 15 residues.